This is a list of T cell receptor beta chains from one sample in a study of T-cell reconstitution after alpha-beta-depleted transplantation in children. TCRdb re-analysed the PCR reads in MiXCR, keeping a single row per CDR3 protein. The table includes about 640,000 distinct CDR3 sequences, over 10% detected once. This sample comprised PBMCs, mostly from graft donor cells, obtained 360 days after TCRalphabeta/CD19-depleted stem cell transplant. The receptors were gathered from a male patient younger than 18 who had a stem cell transplant for acute myeloid leukemia, so the T cells may come from the graft donor. Both conserved end residues are part of each CDR3. The D gene is left open where the match is weak. Part of the rows lack a size; the others show once, few, many or a class for expanded clones.

TRBJ2-5	TRBV24-1	.	TRBD1	TGTGCCACCAGTGATCCGACAGGGATAGGGGAGACCCAGTACTTC	CATSDPTGIGETQYF
TRBJ1-1	TRBV5-1	.	TRBD1	TGCGCCAGCAGCCCTGGGACAGGGGGCCGAGGCACTGAAGCTTTCTTT	CASSPGTGGRGTEAFF
TRBJ2-4	TRBV18	few	.	TGTGCCAGCTCACTCTTAGACAGGACCACCAAAAACATTCAGTACTTC	CASSLLDRTTKNIQYF
TRBJ2-7	TRBV6-5	few	.	TGTGCCAGCAGTTACTCGAATGCACAGTACTTC	CASSYSNAQYF
TRBJ2-5	TRBV20-1	many	.	TGCAGTCCAAGGGGGGCCCAAGAGACCCAGTACTTC	CSPRGAQETQYF
TRBJ2-7	TRBV4-1	.	TRBD1	TGCGCCAGCAGCCAAACAGGGGTCGAGCAGTACTTC	CASSQTGVEQYF
TRBJ2-2	TRBV7-8	many	.	TGTGCCAGCAGCTTAGGGCCACGGAGGGGCAGAACCGGGGAGCTGTTTTTT	CASSLGPRRGRTGELFF
TRBJ2-4	TRBV6-5	many	.	TGTGCCAGCAGTTACTCGGGGGCCAAAAACATTCAGTACTTC	CASSYSGAKNIQYF
TRBJ2-3	TRBV21-1	many	.	TGTGCCAGCAGCAAATACCGACCTTTACGGCGGGAGGGCTCAACTAGCACAGATACGCAGTATTTT	CASSKYRPLRREGSTSTDTQYF
TRBJ2-1	TRBV12-3/TRBV12-4	.	TRBD2	TGTGCCAGCAGTTTAGAACTACTAGCGGGAGACACTGGAGAGCAGTTCTTC	CASSLELLAGDTGEQFF
TRBJ2-7	TRBV4-2	many	.	TGTGCCAGCAGCCAAGGGACAAACTACGAGCAGTACTTC	CASSQGTNYEQYF
TRBJ1-1	TRBV12-3/TRBV12-4	.	TRBD1	TGTGCCAGCAGCCAAATCCGGGACAGGGTCTCTCGAACTGAAGCTTTCTTT	CASSQIRDRVSRTEAFF
TRBJ2-7	TRBV20-1	.	TRBD2	TGCAGTGCGCAAGAGATCACTAGCGGGACCTACGAGCAGTACTTC	CSAQEITSGTYEQYF
TRBJ1-2	TRBV29-1	few	.	TGCAGCTCGGGGGCCGGGGAGGGCTACACCTTC	CSSGAGEGYTF
TRBJ2-1	TRBV20-1	many	.	TGCAGTGCTAGAGAAAGTATTCCTCTCTCCTACAATGAGCAGTTCTTC	CSARESIPLSYNEQFF
TRBJ2-1	TRBV5-1	few	TRBD2	TGCGCCAGCAGCTTGGTCGTAGCGGGCATGTACAATGAGCAGTTCTTC	CASSLVVAGMYNEQFF
TRBJ1-1	TRBV20-1	.	.	TGCAGTGCTAGAGATAGGGCCCTCGACACTGAAGCTTTCTTT	CSARDRALDTEAFF
TRBJ2-3	TRBV20-1	.	TRBD2	TGCAGTGCTTCGACTAGCGGGAGAGTCGACATAGGGGATACGCAGTATTTT	CSASTSGRVDIGDTQYF
TRBJ2-7	TRBV29-1	.	.	TGCAGCGAGGACAACGTCGGACCGACGGAGTACGAGCAGTACTTC	CSEDNVGPTEYEQYF
TRBJ2-1	TRBV5-5	.	TRBD2	TGTGCCAGCAGCTTTTTTTTAGCGGGAGGAGATTACAATGAGCAGTTCTTC	CASSFFLAGGDYNEQFF
TRBJ1-5	TRBV28	many	.	TGTGCCAGCAGTTTAAGTTCCACACATAGCAATCAGCCCCAGCATTTT	CASSLSSTHSNQPQHF
TRBJ2-1	TRBV5-6	.	TRBD2	TGTGCCAGCAGCTTGGGGGGACCGAGCGGGAGGTACAATGAGCAGTTCTTC	CASSLGGPSGRYNEQFF
TRBJ2-7	TRBV28	many	TRBD2	TGTGCCAGCAGGAGCTGGCGGGAGGGGTTGGCGGAGCAGTACTTC	CASRSWREGLAEQYF
TRBJ2-1	TRBV7-2	few	TRBD2	TGTGCCAGCAGCCCTACTAGCGGGTCTAACAATGAGCAGTTCTTC	CASSPTSGSNNEQFF
TRBJ1-5	TRBV28	.	.	TGTGCCAGCACCCCTAGCCCGAATCAGCCCCAGCATTTT	CASTPSPNQPQHF
TRBJ2-6	TRBV12-3/TRBV12-4	.	.	TGTGCCAGCAGTTCCGGGGGACGGTCCTCTCTCTCTGGGGCCAACGTCCTGACTTTC	CASSSGGRSSLSGANVLTF
TRBJ2-7	TRBV12-3/TRBV12-4	.	.	TGTGCCAGCAGTTTTTTGCCGCCGCTAGCCTACGAGCAGTACTTC	CASSFLPPLAYEQYF
TRBJ2-7	TRBV5-1	few	TRBD2	TGCGCCAGCAGGTCCTGGACTAGCGCCTACGAGCAGTACTTC	CASRSWTSAYEQYF
TRBJ2-2	TRBV2	.	.	TGTGCCAGCAGTGAAAGCGGGCTGAACACCGGGGAGCTGTTTTTT	CASSESGLNTGELFF
TRBJ2-7	TRBV28	.	.	TGTGCCAGCTTAAAGGGGGGCCCCTACGAGCAGTACTTC	CASLKGGPYEQYF
TRBJ2-2	TRBV29-1	many	.	TGCAGCGTACTGCTCCGGCAGAACACCGGGGAGCTGTTTTTT	CSVLLRQNTGELFF
TRBJ2-1	TRBV5-1	many	.	TGCGCCAGCAGCACCCACAATGAGCAGTTCTTC	CASSTHNEQFF
TRBJ2-5	TRBV28	many	.	TGTGCCAGCAGTTCCCGGTTAACGACACCCCAAGAGACCCAGTACTTC	CASSSRLTTPQETQYF
TRBJ2-7	TRBV7-2	.	.	TGTGCCAGCAGGTCCCAGGGACCCGGCGAGCAGTACTTC	CASRSQGPGEQYF
TRBJ2-1	TRBV4-2	few	.	TGTGCCAGCAGCTTCGGACTGATCGACAATGAGCAGTTCTTC	CASSFGLIDNEQFF
TRBJ2-3	TRBV5-1	few	.	TGCGCCAGCTCCATGACGCGCGGGGCCTTGGAAGATACGCAGTATTTT	CASSMTRGALEDTQYF
TRBJ2-7	TRBV28	.	.	TGTGCCAGCAAATCAGGACCCGAGCAGTACTTC	CASKSGPEQYF
TRBJ2-7	TRBV12-2	.	.	TGTGCAAGTCGCTTAGCCTTTGCGGGACAGCCCCGATACGAGCAGTACTTC	CASRLAFAGQPRYEQYF
TRBJ1-4	TRBV20-1	many	.	TGCAGTGCGCAGCCCGATAATGAAAAACTGTTTTTT	CSAQPDNEKLFF
TRBJ2-1	TRBV9	.	.	TGTGCCAGCAGCCCCACCGGGAGATTTGACAATGAGCAGTTCTTC	CASSPTGRFDNEQFF
TRBJ2-3	TRBV7-9	once	.	TGTGCCAGCAGCTTAAGGTCGGGGCTGCCAGACGATACGCATTATTTT	CASSLRSGLPDDTHYF
TRBJ2-1	TRBV7-2	many	TRBD2	TGTGCCAGCAGCTTAGCACTAGCGAGCTACAATGAGCAGTTCTTC	CASSLALASYNEQFF
TRBJ2-1	TRBV6-2/TRBV6-3	few	.	TGTGCCAGCAGTTATGGGGCTAGACTCTTCTACAATGAGCAGTTCTTC	CASSYGARLFYNEQFF
TRBJ2-7	TRBV7-2	.	.	TGTGCCAGCAGCTTAGAAGAGGCAGGGGTAGGCGTCGAGCAGTACTTC	CASSLEEAGVGVEQYF
TRBJ2-1	TRBV2	many	TRBD2	TGTGCCAGCAGTGAAGCCGGACAGGGGATTGGGACTAGCGGGCGGAGCTCCTACAATGAGCAGTTCTTC	CASSEAGQGIGTSGRSSYNEQFF
TRBJ2-1	TRBV20-1	many	TRBD2	TGCAGTACTAGCGGGATATACAATGAGCAGTTCTTC	CSTSGIYNEQFF
TRBJ1-6	TRBV7-2	many	.	TGTGCCAGCAGTTCGAATAATTCACCCCTCCACTTT	CASSSNNSPLHF
TRBJ2-7	TRBV15	.	TRBD1	TGTGCCACCAGCAGAGACAGGGGGCTATACGAGCAGTACTTC	CATSRDRGLYEQYF
TRBJ2-7	TRBV28	few	TRBD2	TGTGCCAGCAGTTTCCGGACTAGCGGGAGGTTAAACGAGCAGTACTTC	CASSFRTSGRLNEQYF
TRBJ2-5	TRBV15	.	.	TGTGCCACCAGCAGAGTTACAGGGTTAGGAGAGACCCAGTACTTC	CATSRVTGLGETQYF
TRBJ2-2	TRBV3-1	few	TRBD2	TGTGCCAGCACGGAGCGGGGGGGCTTGACCGGGGAGCTGTTTTTT	CASTERGGLTGELFF
TRBJ2-1	TRBV20-1	few	.	TGCAGTGCTAGTCCGAGCCGCTCCTACAATGAGCAGTTCTTC	CSASPSRSYNEQFF
TRBJ1-2	TRBV28	many	.	TGTGCCAGCAGTTTATGGGAAGCTAACTATGGCTACACCTTC	CASSLWEANYGYTF
TRBJ2-5	TRBV7-9	.	.	TGTGCCAGCAGCCTTTATCCCTTATGGATGGCGGAGACCCAGTACTTC	CASSLYPLWMAETQYF
TRBJ1-3	TRBV9	.	.	TGTGCCAGCAGCGTAGCTGGACAATATGGAAACACCATATATTTT	CASSVAGQYGNTIYF
TRBJ2-1	TRBV4-3	few	.	TGCGCCAGCAGCCCCCGTGGCGGGCTGAGCTCCTACAATGAGCAGTTCTTC	CASSPRGGLSSYNEQFF
TRBJ2-5	TRBV20-1	many	TRBD2	TGCAGTGCTAGAGGGGGTTCCGGGACTAGCGGCCAAGAGACCCAGTACTTC	CSARGGSGTSGQETQYF